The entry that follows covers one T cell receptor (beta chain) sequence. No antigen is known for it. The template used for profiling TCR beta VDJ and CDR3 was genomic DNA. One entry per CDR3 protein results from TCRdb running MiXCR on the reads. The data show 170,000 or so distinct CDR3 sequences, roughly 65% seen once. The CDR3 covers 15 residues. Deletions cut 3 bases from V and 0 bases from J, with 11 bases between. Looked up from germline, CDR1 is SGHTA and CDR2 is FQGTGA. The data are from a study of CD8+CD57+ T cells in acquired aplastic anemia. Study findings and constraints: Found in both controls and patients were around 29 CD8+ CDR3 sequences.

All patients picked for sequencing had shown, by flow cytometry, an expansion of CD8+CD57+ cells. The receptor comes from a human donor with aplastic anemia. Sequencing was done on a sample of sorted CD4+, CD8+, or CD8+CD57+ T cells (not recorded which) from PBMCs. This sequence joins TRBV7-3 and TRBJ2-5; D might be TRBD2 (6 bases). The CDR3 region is CASSLWAGHQETQYF. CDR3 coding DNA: TGTGCCAGCAGCTTGTGGGCGGGACACCAAGAGACCCAGTACTTC.